Below are 19 T cell receptor beta chains sequenced from a single sample in a study of control samples from healthy donors and cancer patients. The table came from immunoSEQ multiplex PCR; TCRdb's copy has only in-frame clones and leaves some out. This repertoire shows more than 70,000 clones, about 94% found once; its top ten account for around 2.8%. Sample: blood. These receptor sequences come from a woman in her twenties or thirties in good health.

The rearrangement uses TRBV28 and TRBJ1-4; 9 nucleotides line up with TRBD1. This CDR3 is 14 amino acids long. Trimming at V came to 8 bases and at J to 5 bases, leaving 6 bases not matched to a gene. Germline V gene sequence: CDR1 MDHEN, CDR2 SYDVKM. The DNA for the CDR3 is TGTGCCAGCGGGATGACAGGGGGGAATGAAAAACTGTTTTTT. Residues: CASGMTGGNEKLFF.

The rearrangement joins TRBV23-1 to TRBJ2-5; the D gene is possibly TRBD1 (5 bases). TRBV23-1 is recorded as an ORF, its role being uncertain. V shed 6 bases and J shed 5 bases, with 34 bases lying between them. The CDR3 is 20 residues long. CDR3 region: CASSPYQSDMRVGACETQYF. The CDR3 nucleotides are TGCGCCAGCAGCCCATATCAATCGGATATGAGAGTAGGGGCATGCGAGACCCAGTACTTC.

The chain joins TRBV6-1 to TRBJ1-1; D remains unclear. CDR1 and CDR2 (germline): MNHNS, SASEGT. The CDR3 consists of 14 residues. V gave up 1 base and J gave up 0 bases, with 6 bases separating them. CDR3 DNA: TGTGCCAGCAGTGAAGATCGGATGAACACTGAAGCTTTCTTT. It translates to CASSEDRMNTEAFF.

The rearrangement joins TRBV7-2 to TRBJ2-7, with 10 bases identical to TRBD1. The CDR3 has 15 amino acids. J gave up 7 bases and V 2 bases, and 8 bases lay outside the gene matches. Germline lookup yields CDR1 SGHTA and CDR2 FQGNSA. CDR3 nucleotides: TGTGCCAGCAGCTTAAGGAGGGGACAGGGGTTTGAGCAGTACTTC. Translating gives CASSLRRGQGFEQYF.

The CDR3 region is CASSFTGGNTGELFF. CDR3 nucleotide sequence: TGTGCCAGCAGCTTTACCGGGGGGAACACCGGGGAGCTGTTTTTT. This chain connects TRBV11-2 to TRBJ2-2; maybe TRBD2 (6 bases). CDR1 SGHAT and CDR2 FQNNGV come from the germline V gene. There are 15 residues in the CDR3. V was shortened by 3 bases and J by 1 base, with 9 bases between the two germline ends.

V usage is TRBV14 and J usage is TRBJ1-1; no clear D gene. The CDR3 has 13 amino acids. Germline CDR1 and CDR2: SGHDN and FVKESK. Trimming removed 0 bases at V and 10 bases at J, with 12 bases between. Here the CDR3 reads CASSQDLTIGAFF. CDR3 in DNA: TGTGCCAGCAGCCAAGATTTAACAATTGGAGCTTTCTTT.

V and J are TRBV15 and TRBJ2-7, with D perhaps TRBD2 (6 bases). This CDR3 has 16 amino acids. Germline values: CDR1 LNHNV, CDR2 YYDKDF (reference sequence). Trimming left V 0 bases short and J 3 bases short, with 15 bases between. The CDR3 protein is CATSRDRGKYLYEQYV. In DNA, the CDR3 is TGTGCCACCAGCAGAGATCGGGGGAAATATCTCTACGAGCAGTACGTC.

V usage is TRBV19 and J usage is TRBJ2-5; tentative D call: TRBD2 (6 bases). Trimming cost V 0 bases and J 1 base, with 12 bases left between them. The CDR3 sequence is 16 residues long. The germline gives CDR1 LNHDA, CDR2 SQIVND (reference sequence). CDR3 sequence (DNA): TGTGCCAGTAGTATAGATGGTAAGGGAGGCCAAGAGACCCAGTACTTC. Encoded protein: CASSIDGKGGQETQYF.

The V and J genes are TRBV7-2 and TRBJ2-1, with 7 bases aligning to TRBD2. Losses at the gene ends were 5 bases for V and 0 bases for J; bases not matched to a gene: 4. The CDR3 contains 15 residues. CDR1 is SGHTA and CDR2 is FQGNSA in the germline V gene. CDR3 nucleotides: TGTGCCAGCAGCCCGACTAGCTTCTCCTACAATGAGCAGTTCTTC. Its protein is CASSPTSFSYNEQFF.

The genes are TRBV27 and TRBJ2-5; D call uncertain. V was trimmed by 6 bases and J by 4 bases, leaving 9 bases between them. CDR3 length: 12 amino acids. In germline, CDR1 is MNHEY, CDR2 SMNVEV (reference sequence). In DNA, the CDR3 is TGTGCCAGCAGCCAAATCGGAGAGACCCAGTACTTC. Translation gives CASSQIGETQYF.

This clone has only a few counts. V and J are TRBV25-1 and TRBJ1-3; D gene ambiguous. Trimming left V 10 bases short and J 4 bases short, with 11 bases between. The germline V gene encodes CDR1 MGHDK and CDR2 SYGVNS. This CDR3 region has 12 residues. The CDR3, as DNA: TGTGCCACCTTCGGGCCCGGAAACACCATATATTTT. Encoded protein: CATFGPGNTIYF.

The rearrangement links TRBV5-1 to TRBJ1-2; TRBD1 matches 7 bases. Looked up from germline, CDR1 is SGHRS and CDR2 is YFSETQ. This CDR3 has 13 residues. V trimming: 0 bases; J trimming: 8 bases; junction bases outside the gene matches: 4. CDR3 in amino acids: CASSLERGQGYTF. The CDR3, as DNA: TGCGCCAGCAGCTTGGAAAGGGGGCAAGGCTACACCTTC.

The chain couples TRBV5-1 to TRBJ1-2, with D possibly TRBD1 on 5 matching bases. The germline V gene encodes CDR1 SGHRS and CDR2 YFSETQ. The CDR3 covers 16 residues. V lost 0 bases and J lost 4, with 16 bases in between. DNA for the CDR3: TGCGCCAGCAGCTTGGCGGAGTCGGGGGGTGCCTATGGCTACACCTTC. Its translation: CASSLAESGGAYGYTF.

The rearrangement links TRBV6-5 to TRBJ1-1; D unresolved. V was trimmed by 7 bases and J by 4 bases, leaving 16 bases between them. From germline, CDR1 is MNHEY and CDR2 SVGAGI. CDR3 length: 14 residues. The CDR3, as DNA: TGTGCCAGCACTACCGGGTTGCCAGCCACTGAAGCTTTCTTT. Translation: CASTTGLPATEAFF.

This clone was recorded only once. The genes are TRBV11-2 and TRBJ2-1; maybe TRBD2 (7 bases). V shed 6 bases and J shed 4 bases, with 13 bases lying between them. The CDR3 totals 14 residues. The germline gives CDR1 SGHAT, CDR2 FQNNGV. The CDR3 protein is CASSGGGRYNEQFF. The CDR3 coding sequence is TGTGCCAGCAGTGGGGGGGGGCGTTACAATGAGCAGTTCTTC. Full variable domain (remainder filled in from reference TRBV11-2 and TRBJ2-1): EAGVAQSPRYKIIEKRQSVAFWCNPISGHATLYWYQQILGQGPKLLIQFQNNGVVDDSQLPKDRFSAERLKGVDSTLKIQPAKLEDSAVYLCASSGGGRYNEQFFGPGTRLTVL.

The chain employs TRBV6-5 and TRBJ1-6; D gene uncertain. Trimming cost V 7 bases and J 2 bases, with 12 bases left between them. Germline loops: CDR1 MNHEY, CDR2 SVGAGI. The CDR3 is 15 amino acids. As DNA, the CDR3 is TGTGCCAGCACCGGCGGGAGTACCTATAATTCACCCCTCCACTTT. This translates into CASTGGSTYNSPLHF.

The chain is built from TRBV18 and TRBJ1-2, with 7 bases aligning to TRBD1. The germline CDR1 and CDR2 sequences are KGHSH and LQKENI. After removal of 3 bases from V and 4 bases from J, the junction contained 5 bases not matched to a gene. This CDR3 has 14 residues. CDR3 amino acids: CASSPTWDSYGYTF. In DNA form, the CDR3 reads TGTGCCAGCTCACCTACATGGGACAGCTATGGCTACACCTTC.

The CDR3 nucleotides are TGTGCCAGCAGTGGGGACAGGACCGGGGAGCTGTTTTTT. Translated: CASSGDRTGELFF. This chain connects TRBV6-4 to TRBJ2-2; TRBD1 matches at 8 bases. Trimming took 4 bases from V and 5 from J; bases not matched to a gene: 0. Germline V gene data show CDR1 as MRHNA and CDR2 as SNTAGT. The CDR3 consists of 13 residues.

This clone was counted a few times. The chain uses TRBV7-2 and TRBJ1-5, with 11 bases that match TRBD1. Looked up from germline, CDR1 is SGHTA and CDR2 is FQGNSA. The CDR3 is made up of 16 amino acids. V shed 1 base and J 6 bases; nucleotides not matched to a gene: 5. The CDR3 bases are TGTGCCAGCAGCTTAGGCGAGGACAGGGGGCCTCAGCCCCAGCATTTT. This sequence encodes CASSLGEDRGPQPQHF.